Below, 11 T cell receptor beta chains from the same sample are listed, as sequenced in a study of identical twins. MiXCR, applied by TCRdb to the 5' RACE reads, yields one record per CDR3 protein. The data hold hundreds of thousands of distinct CDR3 sequences, with around 10% observed a single time. Sequences were obtained from memory (CD45RO+) T cells sorted from blood. Receptors were obtained from a woman aged 18-29 years in good health.

This clonotype was counted at least ten times. V and J are TRBV20-1 and TRBJ2-1; TRBD2 agrees at 8 bases. J was trimmed by 3 bases and V by 0 bases; bases with no gene match: 4. Germline lookup yields CDR1 DFQATT and CDR2 SNEGSKA (reference sequence). This CDR3 contains 15 residues. CDR3 nucleotide sequence: TGCAGTGCTAGAGATCTTACTAGCGGCTACAATGAGCAGTTCTTC. The encoded protein is CSARDLTSGYNEQFF.

A few counts support this clonotype. V gene TRBV20-1 combines with J gene TRBJ2-1, with TRBD1 matching 7 bases. The germline V gene has CDR1 DFQATT and CDR2 SNEGSKA (reference sequence). With V trimmed by 6 bases and J by 13 bases, 9 bases remained unmatched. This CDR3 comprises 11 residues. DNA of the CDR3: TGCAGTGCCACCGACAGGGTCCGACAGTTCTTC. Translation: CSATDRVRQFF.

This clonotype was seen repeatedly, ten times or more. This sequence joins TRBV12-3 or TRBV12-4 and TRBJ1-5; no clear D gene. Trimming pared 4 bases from V and 0 bases from J, leaving 10 bases between. There are 15 residues in the CDR3. CDR3 sequence reads: CASSSQAVSNQPQHF. The CDR3 nucleotides read TGTGCCAGCAGTTCCCAGGCTGTTAGCAATCAGCCCCAGCATTTT.

V gene TRBV7-2 combines with J gene TRBJ1-6; TRBD1 aligns across 9 bases. V shed 2 bases, J shed 10 bases, and the junction held 6 bases outside the gene matches. Germline CDR1 is SGHTA and CDR2 is FQGNSA. CDR3 length: 15 residues. This CDR3 is CASSLTGQGESPLHF. DNA of the CDR3: TGTGCCAGCAGCTTAACGGGACAGGGCGAGTCACCCCTCCACTTT.

This chain links TRBV27 with TRBJ2-1, with TRBD1 matching over 10 bases. Looked up from germline, CDR1 is MNHEY and CDR2 is SMNVEV (reference sequence). V shed 0 bases and J 13 bases; nucleotides not matched to a gene: 9. This CDR3 has 15 amino acids. CDR3 residues: CASSLSSATGGGQFF. CDR3 sequence (DNA): TGTGCCAGCAGTTTATCTAGCGCGACAGGGGGCGGTCAGTTCTTC.

The chain links TRBV7-9 to TRBJ1-1, with a possible D match to TRBD1 (5 bases). V was pared by 3 bases and J by 5 bases, with 13 bases between. CDR3 size: 14 residues. The germline gives CDR1 SEHNR, CDR2 FQNEAQ (reference sequence). The CDR3 sequence is CASSFSGTGTEAFF. CDR3 DNA: TGTGCCAGCAGCTTTTCGGGGACGGGGACTGAAGCTTTCTTT.

This clonotype was counted many times. The rearrangement joins TRBV7-2 to TRBJ2-1; D not resolved. CDR1 is SGHTA, CDR2 FQGNSA, per germline. The CDR3 runs to 14 residues. Trimming left V 2 bases short and J 3 bases short, with 8 bases between. CDR3 loop: CASSLSRNYNEQFF. Here the CDR3 DNA reads TGTGCCAGCAGCTTAAGTCGAAACTACAATGAGCAGTTCTTC.

This clonotype has a count of ten or more. The chain combines TRBV12-3 or TRBV12-4 with TRBJ1-1; no clear D gene. V dropped 6 bases and J dropped 5 bases, with 7 bases sitting between them. This CDR3 contains 11 residues. The CDR3 here is CASSKETEAFF. The CDR3 DNA reads TGTGCCAGCAGCAAGGAAACTGAAGCTTTCTTT.

This clonotype was found a few times. The rearrangement links TRBV28 to TRBJ1-1, with TRBD1 as a possible D gene (6 bases). The CDR3 has 11 amino acids. Germline V gene lookup returns CDR1 MDHEN and CDR2 SYDVKM. Trimming pared 6 bases from V and 7 bases from J, leaving 9 bases between. The CDR3 protein is CASRRQVEAFF. The CDR3 bases are TGTGCCAGCAGACGACAGGTTGAAGCTTTCTTT.

This clonotype was counted many times. CDR3 amino acids: CASSQWDSGRETQYF. The CDR3 coding sequence is TGTGCCAGCAGCCAATGGGACTCAGGGAGGGAGACCCAGTACTTC. V gene TRBV14 combines with J gene TRBJ2-5; maybe TRBD2 (6 bases). This CDR3 contains 15 residues. Germline CDR1 reads SGHDN; CDR2 reads FVKESK. The germline V and J ends were trimmed by 2 bases and 5 bases, with 15 bases remaining between them.

This clonotype has only a few counts. The chain uses TRBV20-1 and TRBJ2-7; a possible D gene is TRBD1 (5 bases). V shed 5 bases and J shed 0 bases, with 11 bases lying between them. Germline CDR1 DFQATT, CDR2 SNEGSKA (reference sequence). The CDR3 length is 13 residues. The CDR3 loop reads CSAPLRASYEQYF. The CDR3 bases are TGCAGTGCTCCCCTCAGGGCCTCCTACGAGCAGTACTTC.